This entry describes one TCR beta chain. Germline CDR1 MNHEY, CDR2 SVGAGI. Trimming pared 3 bases from V and 1 base from J, leaving 16 bases between. This CDR3 spans 16 amino acids. Amplification used 60 Vbeta primers and 13 Jbeta primers. Some clones are missing from TCRdb's copy, which holds only in-frame ones; the method was immunoSEQ multiplex PCR. Of about 140,000 clones listed, around 76% are singletons. This entry belongs to a study of cytomegalovirus exposure and HLA in healthy donors. The origin of this receptor is a male donor in good health and CMV-seronegative. Sequenced: PBMCs. J is TRBJ2-7 and V is TRBV6-5; maybe TRBD1 (6 bases). CDR3 in amino acids: CASSYSATGFSYEQYF. In nucleotides, the CDR3 is TGTGCCAGCAGTTATAGCGCGACAGGATTTTCCTACGAGCAGTACTTC.